The next 17 T cell receptor beta chains were all read from a single sample in a study of T cells expressing NK-cell markers. Following a re-call of the 5' RACE reads, TCRdb has one entry per CDR3 protein and lacks DNA. This repertoire includes about 390,000 distinct CDR3 sequences. Sequenced material: blood T cells: a sorted CD56 or NKG2C T cell subset, CD4+ or CD8+ T cells, or bulk PBMC T cells (not recorded which). These receptors were taken from a woman in her forties or fifties in good health.

The chain carries TRBV27 and TRBJ1-6. Per the germline V gene, CDR1 is MNHEY and CDR2 is SMNVEV (reference sequence). This CDR3 is 12 amino acids long. The CDR3 sequence is CASSFRFSPLHF.

The chain links TRBV24-1 to TRBJ2-1. Per the germline V gene, CDR1 is KGHDR and CDR2 is SFDVKD. The CDR3 covers 13 residues. The CDR3 region is CATSDLGGAEQFF.

The chain employs TRBV29-1 and TRBJ1-1. CDR3 length equals 14 residues. The V gene's germline CDR1 is SQVTM and CDR2 ANQGSEA. Here the CDR3 reads CSARRVGVNTEAFF.

The CDR3 loop reads CSAEQVRPGELFF. The V gene is TRBV20-1, the J gene TRBJ2-2; TCRdb proposes TRBD2, but this gene call is untestable without DNA. This CDR3 is built from 13 residues. The V gene's germline CDR1 is DFQATT and CDR2 SNEGSKA (reference sequence).

The chain links TRBV20-1 to TRBJ2-3; TCRdb's D gene call, TRBD2, goes unchecked for lack of DNA. CDR1 and CDR2 from the germline V gene are DFQATT and SNEGSKA (reference sequence). The CDR3 runs to 15 residues. The chain's CDR3 is CSAPVWGGRGDTQYF.

The chain is built from TRBV20-1 and TRBJ2-6; TCRdb indicates TRBD1, and absent DNA this call remains unverified. The CDR3 is 17 residues long. Germline V gene sequence: CDR1 DFQATT, CDR2 SNEGSKA (reference sequence). This CDR3 is CSAHPGQGASGANVLTF.

This rearrangement joins TRBV19 to TRBJ2-1. The CDR3 runs to 13 residues. Germline lookup yields CDR1 LNHDA and CDR2 SQIVND (reference sequence). CDR3 amino acids: CASSIDRSSEQFF.

This chain links TRBV10-2 with TRBJ2-2; no DNA is available, so the TRBD1 call from TCRdb remains unchecked. Germline loops: CDR1 WSHSY, CDR2 SAAADI. The CDR3 is 16 amino acids. Here the CDR3 reads CASSDVAQGSTGELFF.

CDR3 region: CASSFGTSGGELFF. The chain combines TRBV19 with TRBJ2-2; TCRdb's D gene call, TRBD2, goes unchecked for lack of DNA. Germline V gene data show CDR1 as LNHDA and CDR2 as SQIVND (reference sequence). The CDR3 sequence is 14 residues long.

The chain is built from TRBV6-1 and TRBJ2-7. Germline-derived CDR1 and CDR2 are MNHNS and SASEGT. The CDR3 sequence is 12 residues long. The CDR3 sequence: CASTWTIYEQYF.

The rearrangement uses TRBV12-3 or TRBV12-4 and TRBJ2-3; absent DNA, TCRdb's TRBD2 call cannot be checked. The length of the CDR3 is 18 residues. CDR3 sequence reads: CASSQGGVAGESTDTQYF.

The chain carries TRBV3-1 and TRBJ2-3; the D gene TCRdb calls, TRBD2, cannot be checked with no DNA. Germline V CDR1 and CDR2: LGHDT, YNNKEL (reference sequence). The CDR3 has 17 residues. CDR3: CASSQEVALAGADTQYF.

This chain joins TRBV12-3 or TRBV12-4 and TRBJ1-5. This CDR3 comprises 12 residues. This CDR3 is CASKGGGQPQHF.

V and J are TRBV29-1 and TRBJ2-2. From germline, CDR1 is SQVTM and CDR2 ANQGSEA. CDR3 length equals 13 residues. The CDR3 loop reads CSVYNSSAGELFF.

The chain joins TRBV7-6 to TRBJ2-6; TCRdb's D call of TRBD1 is untestable without DNA. The germline V gene encodes CDR1 SGHVS and CDR2 FNYEAQ. The CDR3 spans 19 residues. CDR3: CASSLRVTGGASGANVLTF.

The rearrangement links TRBV11-2 to TRBJ2-1; absent DNA, TCRdb's TRBD2 call cannot be checked. CDR3 length: 14 amino acids. Germline CDR1 and CDR2: SGHAT and FQNNGV. The CDR3 region is CASNRLAGVGEQFF.

The chain is built from TRBV6-6 and TRBJ2-4; TCRdb picks TRBD1, but there is no DNA to check that call. The CDR3 spans 18 residues. Germline CDR1 reads MNHNY; CDR2 reads SVGAGI (reference sequence). The CDR3 sequence is CASSYSTQGAWPENIQYF.